Presented here are 17 T cell receptor beta chains from one specimen sequenced in a study of cytomegalovirus exposure and HLA in healthy donors. PCR employed 60 Vbeta and 13 Jbeta primers. TCRdb's copy holds only in-frame clones and misses some; the assay was immunoSEQ multiplex PCR. Seen here are 150,000 to 200,000 clones, under 75% observed once, and the top ten hold around 6.8%. Sequences were obtained from PBMCs. Source of these receptors: a man in his forties in good health and CMV-seropositive.

The V call is TRBV6-1, the J call TRBJ2-7; possibly TRBD1 for D (5 bases). Germline CDR1 and CDR2: MNHNS and SASEGT. V shed 5 bases and J shed 0 bases, with 8 bases lying between them. The CDR3 covers 13 residues. The CDR3, as DNA: TGTGCCAGCAGTCACAGGTACTCCTACGAGCAGTACTTC. It yields the protein CASSHRYSYEQYF.

V and J are TRBV13 and TRBJ2-7, with no clear D. CDR3 length: 14 residues. V dropped 3 bases and J dropped 3 bases, with 12 bases sitting between them. The germline CDR1 and CDR2 sequences are PRHDT and FYEKMQ (reference sequence). CDR3 in amino acids: CASSFKAGDYEQYF. DNA for the CDR3: TGTGCCAGCAGCTTTAAAGCCGGAGACTACGAGCAGTACTTC.

The V and J genes are TRBV7-3 and TRBJ1-6; D gene unclear. The V gene's germline CDR1 is SGHTA and CDR2 FQGTGA. The CDR3 runs to 14 residues. V shed 4 bases and J shed 6 bases, with 10 bases lying between them. CDR3 nucleotides: TGTGCCAGCAGCTCCGGGAGTCCTAATTCACCCCTCCACTTT. Its protein is CASSSGSPNSPLHF.

The rearrangement links TRBV9 to TRBJ2-7, with 8 positions matching TRBD1. With V trimmed by 0 bases and J by 6 bases, 8 bases remained unmatched. Per the germline V gene, CDR1 is SGDLS and CDR2 is YYNGEE. CDR3 length equals 15 residues. This CDR3 reads CASSVGQGAHPEQYF. Written as DNA, the CDR3 is TGTGCCAGCAGCGTAGGTCAGGGGGCTCATCCCGAGCAGTACTTC.

This clone has more than one count but fewer than ten. The gene calls are TRBV10-3 and TRBJ1-2; 8 bases match TRBD1. The CDR3 length is 14 residues. CDR1 is ENHRY, CDR2 SYGVKD, per germline. V lost 11 bases and J lost 3; bases outside the gene matches: 11. CDR3 protein: CAAKREDRDYGYTF. CDR3 DNA sequence: TGTGCCGCAAAACGGGAGGACAGGGACTATGGCTACACCTTC.

In this sample, this clone turned up once. The CDR3 nucleotides are TGTGCCAGCAGCGCGGGACAGGGAGTAGGCGAGCAGTACTTC. The encoded protein is CASSAGQGVGEQYF. V is TRBV5-8 and J is TRBJ2-7; 9 bases fit TRBD1. Germline CDR1 reads SGHTS; CDR2 reads YDEGEE. The CDR3 is made up of 14 amino acids. Trimming removed 4 bases from V and 6 bases from J; junction bases left unmatched: 8.

V and J are TRBV30 and TRBJ1-3; D remains unclear. Per the germline V gene, CDR1 is GTSNPN and CDR2 is SVGIG (reference sequence). The CDR3 is made up of 13 amino acids. Trimming stripped 0 bases from V and 8 bases from J, with 11 bases between. The chain's CDR3 is CAWSVRRGDTIYF. CDR3 nucleotides: TGTGCCTGGAGTGTACGCCGCGGGGACACCATATATTTT.

The J gene is TRBJ1-1, the V gene TRBV27; D possibly corresponds to TRBD1 (5 bases). Germline CDR1 is MNHEY and CDR2 is SMNVEV (reference sequence). The CDR3 runs 14 residues. V lost 5 bases and J 6 bases, leaving 16 bases between the germline ends. CDR3 coding DNA: TGTGCCAGCAGTACGGCGGGACGATTGGCTGAAGCTTTCTTT. Encoded protein: CASSTAGRLAEAFF.

The gene calls are TRBV6-1 and TRBJ1-1; D is unclear. The germline V and J ends were trimmed by 8 bases and 4 bases, with 8 bases remaining between them. This CDR3 is 11 amino acids long. From germline, CDR1 is MNHNS and CDR2 SASEGT. The CDR3 loop reads CASRTVTEAFF. CDR3 in DNA: TGTGCCAGCCGCACAGTCACTGAAGCTTTCTTT.

CDR3 sequence reads: CASSLSTGANVLTF. The CDR3 DNA reads TGTGCCAGCAGCTTAAGCACTGGGGCCAACGTCCTGACTTTC. This chain links TRBV7-8 with TRBJ2-6; D remains unclear. The CDR3 has 14 residues. CDR1 and CDR2 from the germline V gene are SGHVS and FQNEAQ. Between the trimmed V and J ends, which lost 2 bases and 2 bases, there was a span of 4 bases.

Concerning this clone: The same CDR3 can be traced to other DNA sequences in this sample. This sequence joins TRBV2 and TRBJ2-7; 7 bases are shared with TRBD2. The CDR3 consists of 14 residues. Germline V gene data show CDR1 as SNHLY and CDR2 as FYNNEI. The junction had 8 bases not matched to a gene; V was cut back by 7 bases and J by 2 bases. Written as DNA, the CDR3 is TGTGCCAGCATCTTTACGGGAGGCCCCTACGAGCAGTACTTC. It yields the protein CASIFTGGPYEQYF.

The chain combines TRBV5-1 with TRBJ2-3; 8 nucleotides agree with TRBD1. CDR1 is SGHRS, CDR2 YFSETQ, per germline. The CDR3 covers 14 residues. The V and J ends lost 4 bases and 1 base, in that order; junction bases with no gene match: 2. In DNA, the CDR3 is TGCGCCAGCAGCCCGGGACAGGGCACAGATACGCAGTATTTT. Translation: CASSPGQGTDTQYF.

This chain joins TRBV29-1 and TRBJ1-4, with 7 nucleotides matching TRBD1. The CDR3 covers 14 residues. CDR1 and CDR2 from the germline V gene are SQVTM and ANQGSEA. J lost 5 bases, V lost 4 bases, and 7 bases had no gene match. CDR3 DNA: TGCAGCGTTGGAGACAGGGCGGGAAATGAAAAACTGTTTTTT. It encodes CSVGDRAGNEKLFF.

V and J are TRBV7-2 and TRBJ2-2, with 10 bases identical to TRBD2. V lost 1 base and J lost 6; bases outside the gene matches: 8. Germline assignment: CDR1 SGHTA and CDR2 FQGNSA. The CDR3 is 17 residues long. CDR3 sequence (DNA): TGTGCCAGCAGCTTAGTTGGTACTAGCGGGACCTCCGGGGAGCTGTTTTTT. This sequence encodes CASSLVGTSGTSGELFF. Together with reference TRBV7-2 and TRBJ2-2, the CDR3 gives the full variable domain: GAGVSQSPSNKVTEKGKDVELRCDPISGHTALYWYRQSLGQGLEFLIYFQGNSAPDKSGLPSDRFSAERTGGSVSTLTIQRTQQEDSAVYLCASSLVGTSGTSGELFFGEGSRLTVL.

The J gene is TRBJ2-5, the V gene TRBV4-1, with 12 bases matching TRBD1. Germline values: CDR1 MGHRA, CDR2 YSYEKL. V lost 1 base and J lost 5; bases outside the gene matches: 2. CDR3 length equals 15 residues. The CDR3 DNA follows: TGCGCCAGCAGCCAAGTAGGGACAGGGGGCGAGACCCAGTACTTC. This encodes CASSQVGTGGETQYF.

The table lists this clone with a few counts. The chain uses TRBV19 and TRBJ2-3, with 7 bases matching TRBD2. V dropped 5 bases and J dropped 1; count of bases not matched to a gene: 0. CDR3 length: 13 residues. CDR1 LNHDA and CDR2 SQIVND come from the germline V gene (reference sequence). The CDR3 DNA sequence: TGTGCCAGTAGTGCGGGAGGCACAGATACGCAGTATTTT. This gives the protein CASSAGGTDTQYF.

V usage is TRBV19 and J usage is TRBJ2-5; 12 nucleotides match TRBD1. The CDR3 consists of 15 residues. V lost 5 bases, J lost 2 bases, and 3 bases stayed unmatched. Per the germline V gene, CDR1 is LNHDA and CDR2 is SQIVND (reference sequence). CDR3 in amino acids: CASSPGQGAQETQYF. The CDR3 DNA sequence: TGTGCCAGTAGTCCGGGACAGGGGGCGCAAGAGACCCAGTACTTC.